These 25 T cell receptor beta chains came from one sample sequenced in a study of blood T cell repertoires in COVID-19. Clones were sequenced by immunoSEQ multiplex PCR, and TCRdb holds only the in-frame ones, with some missing. The sample lists 95,000 to 150,000 clones; 77% were seen once. The specimen was peripheral blood. The receptors shown here come from a human donor in a cohort sampled during active COVID-19.

This clone was recorded once. This chain joins TRBV29-1 and TRBJ2-3; D call uncertain. The germline V gene encodes CDR1 SQVTM and CDR2 ANQGSEA. Trimming removed 0 bases at V and 0 bases at J, with 7 bases between. The CDR3 is 14 amino acids. The CDR3 coding sequence is TGCAGCGTTGAAGAAGCTACTAGCACAGATACGCAGTATTTT. Translated, it gives CSVEEATSTDTQYF.

The rearrangement uses TRBV27 and TRBJ2-5; the match to TRBD2 covers 7 bases. From germline, CDR1 is MNHEY and CDR2 SMNVEV (reference sequence). V lost 3 bases and J lost 5; bases outside the gene matches: 9. This CDR3 is 15 amino acids long. CDR3 bases: TGTGCCAGCAGTTTTCGAGGCGGGAGTTGGGAGACCCAGTACTTC. Translating gives CASSFRGGSWETQYF.

The V and J genes are TRBV5-8 and TRBJ1-5; no clear D. V gave up 2 bases and J gave up 3 bases, with 9 bases separating them. The V gene's germline CDR1 is SGHTS and CDR2 YDEGEE. CDR3 length: 14 amino acids. Here the CDR3 reads CASSFGGNNQPQHF. The CDR3, as DNA: TGTGCCAGCAGCTTTGGCGGAAACAATCAGCCCCAGCATTTT.

The chain couples TRBV28 to TRBJ1-1, with D possibly being TRBD1 (6 bases). The length of the CDR3 is 14 residues. In germline, CDR1 is MDHEN, CDR2 SYDVKM. V dropped 3 bases and J dropped 6 bases, with 14 bases sitting between them. CDR3 loop: CASSFQGFSPEAFF. In nucleotides, the CDR3 is TGTGCCAGCAGTTTCCAGGGGTTTTCGCCTGAAGCTTTCTTT. The full variable domain, with the rest looked up from reference TRBV28 and TRBJ1-1, is DVKVTQSSRYLVKRTGEKVFLECVQDMDHENMFWYRQDPGLGLRLIYFSYDVKMKEKGDIPEGYSVSREKKERFSLILESASTNQTSMYLCASSFQGFSPEAFFGQGTRLTVV.

The V call is TRBV19, the J call TRBJ2-7; 11 nucleotides agree with TRBD1. The V gene end was trimmed by 3 bases and the J gene end by 4 bases; junction bases not matched to a gene: 8. Germline V gene data show CDR1 as LNHDA and CDR2 as SQIVND (reference sequence). This CDR3 has 16 amino acids. CDR3 coding DNA: TGTGCCAGTAGTATTCGCCCCGGACAGGGGGCGTACGAGCAGTACTTC. Amino acids: CASSIRPGQGAYEQYF.

V and J are TRBV12-3 or TRBV12-4 and TRBJ2-7; D not certain. With 0 bases removed from V and 3 bases from J, the gap between germline ends came to 6 bases. CDR3 size: 13 residues. For the CDR3, the DNA is TGTGCCAGCAGTTTAGCACGGGTCTACGAGCAGTACTTC. Translated, it gives CASSLARVYEQYF.

The chain employs TRBV30 and TRBJ1-1; D perhaps matches TRBD1 (5 bases). Germline V gives CDR1 GTSNPN, CDR2 SVGIG (reference sequence). The CDR3 covers 14 residues. Trimming removed 0 bases from V and 3 bases from J, with 11 bases in between. CDR3 sequence reads: CAWSVRGMDTEAFF. CDR3 nucleotides: TGTGCCTGGAGTGTACGGGGGATGGACACTGAAGCTTTCTTT.

This clone has just one count. The V and J genes are TRBV7-8 and TRBJ1-1; D not resolved. V lost 0 bases and J lost 6, with 8 bases in between. CDR1 and CDR2 (germline): SGHVS, FQNEAQ. This CDR3 spans 13 amino acids. The CDR3 loop reads CASSLAGGPEAFF. The CDR3 DNA follows: TGTGCCAGCAGCTTAGCGGGCGGGCCTGAAGCTTTCTTT.

V and J are TRBV28 and TRBJ2-7, with a weak D call TRBD1 (6 bases). CDR1 and CDR2 (germline): MDHEN, SYDVKM. The length of the CDR3 is 12 residues. The V end lost 4 bases, the J end lost 9 bases, and 13 bases lay between the germline ends. CDR3 region: CASSSTGAGQYF. The CDR3 DNA reads TGTGCCAGCAGTTCGACAGGAGCAGGGCAGTACTTC.

The chain carries TRBV7-8 and TRBJ1-5; 9 bases are a match to TRBD1. CDR3 length: 16 amino acids. Germline CDR1 reads SGHVS; CDR2 reads FQNEAQ. The V and J ends lost 0 bases and 5 bases, in that order; junction bases with no gene match: 5. The CDR3: CASSLANRGPYQPQHF. CDR3 coding DNA: TGTGCCAGCAGCTTAGCAAACAGGGGGCCTTATCAGCCCCAGCATTTT.

The chain carries TRBV11-2 and TRBJ2-5; a possible D gene is TRBD1 (5 bases). Germline CDR1 SGHAT, CDR2 FQNNGV. Trimming cost V 4 bases and J 3 bases, with 12 bases left between them. CDR3 length: 14 amino acids. The CDR3 spells CASSSLGVEETQYF. The CDR3 bases are TGTGCCAGCAGCTCTTTAGGGGTCGAAGAGACCCAGTACTTC.

The rearrangement uses TRBV7-9 and TRBJ1-3; D gene ambiguous. The CDR3 is made up of 18 amino acids. Germline V CDR1 and CDR2: SEHNR, FQNEAQ (reference sequence). Trimming shortened V by 2 bases and J by 0 bases, and 17 bases separated the two germline ends. CDR3 in amino acids: CASSLPPMSGDSGNTIYF. In nucleotides, the CDR3 is TGTGCCAGCAGCTTACCCCCAATGAGCGGAGACTCTGGAAACACCATATATTTT.

Here the CDR3 reads CARRGAGAGTGELFF. CDR3 in DNA: TGTGCCCGCCGGGGGGCGGGGGCGGGCACCGGGGAGCTGTTTTTT. J is TRBJ2-2 and V is TRBV2; D is perhaps TRBD2 (7 bases). This CDR3 is built from 15 residues. Germline loops: CDR1 SNHLY, CDR2 FYNNEI. The ends were cut back, 11 bases at V and 4 bases at J, with 20 bases in the middle.

CDR3 residues: CAISTQGHSPLHF. In nucleotides, the CDR3 is TGTGCCATCAGCACCCAGGGGCATTCACCCCTCCACTTT. The rearrangement uses TRBV10-3 and TRBJ1-6, with D perhaps TRBD1 (6 bases). V was clipped by 6 bases and J by 8 bases, with 11 bases between them. Germline V lookup: CDR1 ENHRY, CDR2 SYGVKD. The CDR3 is 13 residues long.

As DNA, the CDR3 is TGTGCCAGCAGTTTTACGAGGGGGAACTACGAGCAGTACTTC. Amino acid sequence: CASSFTRGNYEQYF. The J gene is TRBJ2-7, the V gene TRBV27; TRBD1 might be the D (6 bases). This CDR3 has 14 amino acids. V was cut by 3 bases and J by 3 bases, with 12 bases left in between. Germline V CDR1 and CDR2: MNHEY, SMNVEV (reference sequence).

This clone was counted between two and nine times. The rearrangement joins TRBV18 to TRBJ2-1, with 13 bases identical to TRBD2. The CDR3 is made up of 18 amino acids. Unmatched junction bases numbered 17, after V lost 6 bases and J lost 9 bases. CDR1 is KGHSH and CDR2 is LQKENI in the germline V gene. CDR3 DNA: TGTGCCAGCTCGCCTACAGGTTTAGGGACTAGCGGGGTCGGTGAGCAGTTCTTC. Its protein is CASSPTGLGTSGVGEQFF.

The J gene is TRBJ2-7, the V gene TRBV7-9; possibly TRBD1 for D (5 bases). The CDR3 runs to 13 residues. CDR1 SEHNR and CDR2 FQNEAQ come from the germline V gene (reference sequence). Trimming stripped 7 bases from V and 4 bases from J, with 14 bases between. CDR3 in amino acids: CASTSPQGYEQYF. The CDR3, as DNA: TGTGCCAGCACCTCTCCCCAGGGTTACGAGCAGTACTTC.

The chain couples TRBV19 to TRBJ1-2, with D perhaps TRBD1 (5 bases). The germline V gene has CDR1 LNHDA and CDR2 SQIVND (reference sequence). Trimming took off 3 bases at V and 3 bases at J, with 8 bases between the two ends. The CDR3 has 13 residues. The CDR3 coding sequence is TGTGCCAGTAGTATCCGGGGGTACTATGGCTACACCTTC. It is translated as CASSIRGYYGYTF.

The chain has TRBV27 and TRBJ2-7; 12 nucleotides agree with TRBD2. Germline CDR1 is MNHEY and CDR2 is SMNVEV (reference sequence). J gave up 2 bases and V 7 bases, and 3 bases lay outside the gene matches. This CDR3 has 14 amino acids. The CDR3 region is CASKLAGGPYEQYF. The CDR3 DNA follows: TGTGCCAGCAAACTAGCGGGAGGACCCTACGAGCAGTACTTC.

The rearrangement uses TRBV7-2 and TRBJ1-2; 11 bases fit TRBD1. CDR1 and CDR2 from the germline V gene are SGHTA and FQGNSA. V shed 5 bases, J shed 5 bases, and the junction held 4 bases outside the gene matches. This CDR3 region has 14 residues. DNA of the CDR3: TGTGCCAGCAGCGCGGACAGGGGGCCTTATGGCTACACCTTC. Translating gives CASSADRGPYGYTF.

This clone was observed once. This chain links TRBV2 with TRBJ1-5, with unresolved D. This CDR3 has 17 amino acids. V lost 6 bases and J lost 1, with 19 bases in between. Germline loops: CDR1 SNHLY, CDR2 FYNNEI. CDR3 DNA sequence: TGTGCCAGCAGCCCACTCCCGGGGTTCTCCAGCAATCAGCCCCAGCATTTT. Protein sequence: CASSPLPGFSSNQPQHF.

The gene calls are TRBV11-3 and TRBJ2-6, with D possibly matching TRBD1 (7 bases). Germline lookup yields CDR1 SGHNT and CDR2 YENEEA. CDR3 length equals 20 residues. V was clipped by 5 bases and J by 0 bases, with 23 bases between them. DNA for the CDR3: TGTGCCAGCAGCCGAAACGCGGGACAGATAATAAGCTCTGGGGCCAACGTCCTGACTTTC. Translation: CASSRNAGQIISSGANVLTF.

The table lists this clone with a few counts. This sample includes further DNA sequences coding for the same CDR3. This sequence joins TRBV20-1 and TRBJ1-2; 9 nucleotides line up with TRBD1. Germline values: CDR1 DFQATT, CDR2 SNEGSKA (reference sequence). This CDR3 has 11 amino acids. The V and J ends lost 6 bases and 5 bases, in that order; junction bases with no gene match: 1. The CDR3 is CSAGQGYGYTF. CDR3 DNA: TGCAGTGCAGGACAGGGGTATGGCTACACCTTC.

J is TRBJ2-7 and V is TRBV11-2, with 7 bases fitting TRBD2. The length of the CDR3 is 15 residues. The germline CDR1 and CDR2 sequences are SGHAT and FQNNGV. The ends lost 5 bases at V and 1 base at J; junction bases unmatched: 8. The CDR3 loop reads CASSDGTTFSYEQYF. The CDR3 bases are TGTGCCAGCAGCGATGGGACTACCTTTTCCTACGAGCAGTACTTC.

The chain couples TRBV2 to TRBJ1-3, with a tentative D call TRBD1 (6 bases). The CDR3 consists of 16 residues. V dropped 0 bases and J dropped 4 bases, with 13 bases sitting between them. Germline assignment: CDR1 SNHLY and CDR2 FYNNEI. CDR3 loop: CASSEALGGSGNTIYF. CDR3 nucleotides: TGTGCCAGCAGTGAAGCCTTAGGGGGTTCCGGAAACACCATATATTTT.